Below are 30 T cell receptor beta chains sequenced from a single sample in a study of blood T cell repertoires in COVID-19. Produced via immunoSEQ multiplex PCR; TCRdb's table is partial and in-frame only. The sample records over 350,000 clones, around 86% being singletons. Sequencing was performed on peripheral blood. The receptors stem from a woman in her twenties or thirties with active or convalescent COVID-19.

The genes are TRBV10-1 and TRBJ2-1, with 7 bases fitting TRBD2. J gave up 6 bases and V 8 bases, and 7 bases lay outside the gene matches. The CDR3 runs to 13 residues. CDR1 and CDR2 from the germline V gene are WNHNN and SYGVQD (reference sequence). CDR3 sequence reads: CASRPSGGNEQFF. In DNA form, the CDR3 reads TGCGCCAGCCGCCCGTCGGGGGGCAATGAGCAGTTCTTC.

V and J are TRBV19 and TRBJ1-5; D gene uncertain. There are 15 residues in the CDR3. CDR1 LNHDA and CDR2 SQIVND come from the germline V gene (reference sequence). The ends were cut back, 5 bases at V and 2 bases at J, with 13 bases in the middle. The CDR3 DNA sequence: TGTGCCAGTAGTCCCGACATGCGTGGCAATCAGCCCCAGCATTTT. This gives the protein CASSPDMRGNQPQHF.

The chain combines TRBV29-1 with TRBJ1-2, with D unclear. The CDR3 has 12 amino acids. V dropped 4 bases and J dropped 8 bases, with 14 bases sitting between them. Germline assignment: CDR1 SQVTM and CDR2 ANQGSEA. The CDR3 reads CSVVLVAWGYTF. CDR3 nucleotides: TGCAGCGTTGTTTTGGTAGCCTGGGGCTACACCTTC.

The rearrangement links TRBV18 to TRBJ2-1; 8 bases fit TRBD1. With 0 bases clipped from V and 4 bases from J, the junction kept 8 bases outside the gene matches. This CDR3 is built from 17 residues. Germline V gene sequence: CDR1 KGHSH, CDR2 LQKENI. The DNA for the CDR3 is TGTGCCAGCTCACCACCTTCTCGACAGGGGACGTACAATGAGCAGTTCTTC. Translating it yields CASSPPSRQGTYNEQFF.

The J gene is TRBJ1-4, the V gene TRBV5-8, with D possibly matching TRBD1 (5 bases). The CDR3 loop spans 15 amino acids. The V gene lost 5 bases and the J gene lost 8 bases, with 19 bases spanning the gap. Germline V CDR1 and CDR2: SGHTS, YDEGEE. CDR3 sequence: CASSPSPWGGEKLFF. The CDR3 nucleotides are TGTGCCAGCAGTCCATCCCCTTGGGGGGGAGAAAAACTGTTTTTT.

This chain uses TRBV7-9 with TRBJ1-5; D might be TRBD1 (5 bases). The CDR3 extends over 15 amino acids. Germline V gene sequence: CDR1 SEHNR, CDR2 FQNEAQ (reference sequence). V was cut by 3 bases and J by 4 bases, with 13 bases left in between. The CDR3 is CASSLQVSGNQPQHF. DNA of the CDR3: TGTGCCAGCAGCTTGCAGGTGTCAGGGAATCAGCCCCAGCATTTT.

The genes are TRBV4-1 and TRBJ2-5; the match to TRBD2 covers 8 bases. Germline V gives CDR1 MGHRA, CDR2 YSYEKL. The CDR3 is made up of 17 amino acids. V lost 3 bases to trimming and J lost 1 base; unmatched junction nucleotides: 10. The CDR3 coding sequence is TGCGCCAGCAGCCAGACGAACCTAGCGGGCATCCAAGAGACCCAGTACTTC. Amino acid sequence: CASSQTNLAGIQETQYF.

The chain combines TRBV5-1 with TRBJ2-2; 12 bases agree with TRBD2. The germline V gene encodes CDR1 SGHRS and CDR2 YFSETQ. J lost 6 bases, V lost 0 bases, and 0 bases had no gene match. The CDR3 loop spans 15 amino acids. The CDR3 sequence: CASSLGLAGAGELFF. Here the CDR3 DNA reads TGCGCCAGCAGCTTGGGACTAGCGGGAGCCGGGGAGCTGTTTTTT.

This chain joins TRBV7-6 and TRBJ2-7, with D perhaps matching TRBD2 (5 bases). V shed 5 bases and J shed 2 bases, with 13 bases lying between them. This CDR3 has 14 residues. CDR1 and CDR2 from the germline V gene are SGHVS and FNYEAQ. CDR3 sequence reads: CASSIDPGTYEQYF. In nucleotides, the CDR3 is TGTGCCAGCAGCATCGATCCGGGGACCTACGAGCAGTACTTC.

V usage is TRBV6-5 and J usage is TRBJ1-1; tentative D call: TRBD1 (6 bases). Trimming removed 6 bases at V and 0 bases at J, with 14 bases between. The CDR3 consists of 15 residues. The germline V gene encodes CDR1 MNHEY and CDR2 SVGAGI. The CDR3 protein is CASRADSNMNTEAFF. The CDR3 DNA reads as TGTGCCAGCAGAGCGGACAGCAACATGAACACTGAAGCTTTCTTT.

Only a few counts were recorded for this clone. This sequence joins TRBV6-5 and TRBJ2-2; D remains unclear. V was clipped by 5 bases and J by 0 bases, with 10 bases between them. The CDR3 contains 15 residues. CDR1 and CDR2 (germline): MNHEY, SVGAGI. CDR3 DNA sequence: TGTGCCAGCAGTCTGGTACAAGCGAACACCGGGGAGCTGTTTTTT. It yields the protein CASSLVQANTGELFF.

This clone appeared once. The rearrangement links TRBV9 to TRBJ1-1, with D unclear. The CDR3 extends over 14 amino acids. Trimming removed 4 bases from V and 4 bases from J, with 14 bases in between. CDR1 and CDR2 (germline): SGDLS, YYNGEE. The CDR3 loop is CASSLASSSTEAFF. The CDR3 DNA is TGTGCCAGCAGCCTCGCCTCTTCGAGCACTGAAGCTTTCTTT. The whole variable domain, filled in from reference TRBV9 and TRBJ1-1, reads DSGVTQTPKHLITATGQRVTLRCSPRSGDLSVYWYQQSLDQGLQFLIQYYNGEERAKGNILERFSAQQFPDLHSELNLSSLELGDSALYFCASSLASSSTEAFFGQGTRLTVV.

The rearrangement links TRBV6-4 to TRBJ1-2, with a possible D match to TRBD1 (5 bases). Germline V gene lookup returns CDR1 MRHNA and CDR2 SNTAGT. The CDR3 has 15 amino acids. Trimming stripped 3 bases from V and 1 base from J, with 12 bases between. CDR3 loop: CASSETSGGNYGYTF. CDR3 nucleotides: TGTGCCAGCAGTGAAACGTCCGGGGGTAACTATGGCTACACCTTC.

On this clone itself: The germline gene is not matched at one end of the junction; a read error may be the cause. This chain uses TRBV15 with TRBJ1-5, with D unresolved. This CDR3 region has 14 residues. Germline V gives CDR1 LNHNV, CDR2 YYDKDF (reference sequence). CDR3 sequence reads: CATSREQLNQPQHF. The DNA of the CDR3 is TGTGCCACCAGCCGAGAGCAACTCAATCAGCCCCAGCATTTT.

The rearrangement uses TRBV7-8 and TRBJ1-6, with a tentative D call TRBD1 (6 bases). V gave up 4 bases and J gave up 4 bases, with 8 bases separating them. The CDR3 has 14 amino acids. CDR1 is SGHVS, CDR2 FQNEAQ, per germline. This chain's CDR3 is CASSSGQYNSPLHF. CDR3 nucleotides: TGTGCCAGCAGCTCAGGACAGTATAATTCACCCCTCCACTTT. The variable domain in full, completed from reference TRBV7-8 and TRBJ1-6, reads GAGVSQSPRYKVAKRGQDVALRCDPISGHVSLFWYQQALGQGPEFLTYFQNEAQLDKSGLPSDRFFAERPEGSVSTLKIQRTQQEDSAVYLCASSSGQYNSPLHFGNGTRLTVT.

The rearrangement uses TRBV13 and TRBJ2-1; 10 bases match TRBD2. The CDR3 totals 14 residues. The V gene's germline CDR1 is PRHDT and CDR2 FYEKMQ (reference sequence). The ends lost 2 bases at V and 8 bases at J; junction bases unmatched: 3. The CDR3 here is CASSLLAGVHEQFF. CDR3 nucleotide sequence: TGTGCCAGCAGCTTACTAGCGGGAGTTCATGAGCAGTTCTTC.

This chain uses TRBV9 with TRBJ2-7; the match to TRBD2 covers 8 bases. The CDR3 loop spans 15 amino acids. Per the germline V gene, CDR1 is SGDLS and CDR2 is YYNGEE. V shed 0 bases and J 2 bases; nucleotides not matched to a gene: 4. CDR3 loop: CASSVGNGGAYEQYF. The CDR3, as DNA: TGTGCCAGCAGCGTAGGAAACGGGGGGGCCTACGAGCAGTACTTC. The full variable domain, in which reference TRBV9 and TRBJ2-7 provide the parts outside the CDR3, is DSGVTQTPKHLITATGQRVTLRCSPRSGDLSVYWYQQSLDQGLQFLIQYYNGEERAKGNILERFSAQQFPDLHSELNLSSLELGDSALYFCASSVGNGGAYEQYFGPGTRLTVT.

Here the CDR3 DNA reads TGTGCCAGCAGTGATACACTAGCTACAGATACGCAGTATTTT. Translation gives CASSDTLATDTQYF. The genes are TRBV2 and TRBJ2-3; weak D call: TRBD2 (6 bases). The CDR3 spans 14 residues. Trimming removed 3 bases from V and 3 bases from J, with 10 bases in between. Germline-derived CDR1 and CDR2 are SNHLY and FYNNEI.

The CDR3 reads CATGQVASAQHF. In DNA, the CDR3 is TGTGCCACGGGACAGGTGGCCTCAGCCCAGCATTTT. The chain uses TRBV19 and TRBJ1-5; 8 nucleotides agree with TRBD1. The trim removed 10 bases at V and 11 bases at J, leaving 10 bases unmatched. Germline CDR1 reads LNHDA; CDR2 reads SQIVND (reference sequence). The CDR3 covers 12 residues.

This chain uses TRBV5-1 with TRBJ2-3; possible D gene TRBD2, 7 bases. This CDR3 has 17 amino acids. V was trimmed by 2 bases and J by 6 bases, leaving 22 bases between them. Germline values: CDR1 SGHRS, CDR2 YFSETQ. CDR3 bases: TGCGCCAGCAGCTTAGCCCCGGGGGGCCCGGGGGAGGATACGCAGTATTTT. This codes for CASSLAPGGPGEDTQYF.

This clone has only a few counts. The chain couples TRBV4-1 to TRBJ1-2, with D possibly matching TRBD1 (6 bases). The CDR3 totals 16 residues. Between the trimmed V and J ends, which lost 0 bases and 4 bases, there was a span of 15 bases. Germline lookup yields CDR1 MGHRA and CDR2 YSYEKL. The CDR3 is CASSQELDSGSYGYTF. As DNA, the CDR3 is TGCGCCAGCAGCCAAGAGTTGGACAGCGGCAGCTATGGCTACACCTTC.

V gene TRBV29-1 combines with J gene TRBJ1-1; TRBD1 matches at 9 bases. From germline, CDR1 is SQVTM and CDR2 ANQGSEA. This CDR3 comprises 16 residues. The V segment lost 1 base and the J segment 4 bases; nucleotides outside the gene matches: 10. CDR3: CSVEAGVGTGRTEAFF. DNA for the CDR3: TGCAGCGTTGAAGCGGGAGTGGGGACAGGGCGCACTGAAGCTTTCTTT.

In the case of this clone: An end of the junction does not agree with germline; a read error may underlie this. The chain uses TRBV13 and TRBJ1-1, with 10 nucleotides matching TRBD1. Germline CDR1 and CDR2: PRHDT and FYEKMQ (reference sequence). This CDR3 has 13 amino acids. The DNA for the CDR3 is TGTGCCAGCAGCATAGGACAGGGGGTATGGGCTTTCTTT. Amino acids: CASSIGQGVWAFF.

The chain recombines TRBV9 with TRBJ1-2; D is perhaps TRBD1 (5 bases). Germline values: CDR1 SGDLS, CDR2 YYNGEE. Trimming shortened V by 2 bases and J by 2 bases, and 7 bases separated the two germline ends. This CDR3 has 13 amino acids. CDR3 amino acids: CASSVDTNYGYTF. CDR3 DNA sequence: TGTGCCAGCAGCGTGGACACCAACTATGGCTACACCTTC.

The chain is built from TRBV5-4 and TRBJ2-7; TRBD1 matches at 9 bases. The length of the CDR3 is 15 residues. Germline V gene sequence: CDR1 SGHNT, CDR2 YYREEE (reference sequence). The V and J ends lost 0 bases and 2 bases, in that order; junction bases with no gene match: 3. The CDR3 reads CASSLGTGEAYEQYF. DNA of the CDR3: TGTGCCAGCAGCTTGGGGACAGGGGAGGCCTACGAGCAGTACTTC.

V usage is TRBV2 and J usage is TRBJ1-6; 10 bases line up with TRBD1. This CDR3 region has 17 residues. Germline V gene data show CDR1 as SNHLY and CDR2 as FYNNEI. J gave up 7 bases and V 6 bases, and 12 bases lay outside the gene matches. CDR3 bases: TGTGCCAGCAGCTATAGGGGACAGGGGTCGGCGAATTCACCCCTCCACTTT. It is translated as CASSYRGQGSANSPLHF.

This chain connects TRBV24-1 to TRBJ1-5, with TRBD1 matching over 10 bases. Unmatched junction bases numbered 6, after V lost 9 bases and J lost 5 bases. CDR1 and CDR2 from the germline V gene are KGHDR and SFDVKD. The CDR3 is made up of 14 amino acids. This CDR3 is CATGPGTGDQPQHF. The CDR3 DNA follows: TGTGCCACCGGACCCGGGACAGGGGATCAGCCCCAGCATTTT.

This chain uses TRBV5-6 with TRBJ1-5, with D possibly being TRBD1 (5 bases). V was pared by 1 base and J by 7 bases, with 15 bases between. Looked up from germline, CDR1 is SGHDT and CDR2 is YYEEEE. The CDR3 totals 15 residues. CDR3 sequence: CASSLLQGPDQPQHF. The CDR3, as DNA: TGTGCCAGCAGCTTGTTGCAGGGCCCAGACCAGCCCCAGCATTTT.

The rearrangement links TRBV18 to TRBJ2-7; TRBD2 matches 7 bases. Germline loops: CDR1 KGHSH, CDR2 LQKENI. The CDR3 is 17 residues long. V lost 1 base, J lost 5 bases, and 14 bases stayed unmatched. The CDR3 protein is CASSPQGAGVPVDEQYF. DNA of the CDR3: TGTGCCAGCTCACCACAGGGTGCGGGGGTGCCCGTGGACGAGCAGTACTTC.

V and J are TRBV25-1 and TRBJ1-6; 9 bases are a match to TRBD1. Germline V gives CDR1 MGHDK, CDR2 SYGVNS. The CDR3 sequence is 13 residues long. The V segment lost 6 bases and the J segment 6 bases; nucleotides outside the gene matches: 0. The CDR3 DNA is TGTGCCAGCAGGGGACAGGGTAATTCACCCCTCCACTTT. As protein: CASRGQGNSPLHF.